This T cell receptor (beta chain) was found in a study of cytomegalovirus exposure and HLA in healthy donors. The repertoire was sequenced with immunoSEQ multiplex PCR; TCRdb's copy has only in-frame clones and lacks some. Seen here are about 120,000 clones, approximately 90% observed once, and the top ten hold approximately 2%. The study, taken as a whole, reports: Most TCR sequences were uncommon, yet certain public TCRs appeared in many donors. Cytomegalovirus association was listed for roughly 160 TCR beta chains.

The CDR3 contains 16 residues. CDR1 and CDR2 (germline): MDHEN, SYDVKM. The V and J ends lost 4 bases and 0 bases respectively, with 12 bases between them. Comments on this clone: Antigen: not known.

This chain links TRBV28 with TRBJ2-2; D ambiguous. The receptor was isolated from a woman between 18 and 29 years old in good health and CMV-seronegative. What was sequenced was PBMCs. CDR3 nucleotides: TGTGCCAGCAGTTCTACAGACGAAGCGAACACCGGGGAGCTGTTTTTT. It is translated as CASSSTDEANTGELFF.